The text below deals with one TCR beta chain. These data belong to a study of CD8 T cells in Susac syndrome. Background on the study: When their blood was taken, patients with Susac syndrome were therapy-naive, taking corticosteroids, or taking intravenous immunoglobulin alone.

The authors reverse transcribed roughly 0.5 to 1 ug RNA with random hexamers. Amplification of TCR beta CDR3 used immunoSEQ multiplex PCR across 54 Vbeta and 13 Jbeta. Each CDR3 protein gets one entry after TCRdb re-called the immunoSEQ multiplex PCR reads with MiXCR. The data show hundreds of thousands of distinct CDR3 sequences, around 93% seen once. Sequencing of TCR beta drew on CD8+ and CD4+ T cells from blood. Susac syndrome patients met recently defined diagnostic criteria for definite or probable disease. The sequence derives from a human donor with Susac syndrome. The sample was CD4+ T cells from PBMCs.

The CDR3 region is CSVLLAGTYEQYF. CDR3 sequence (DNA): TGCAGTGTTTTGCTAGCGGGGACCTACGAGCAGTACTTC. This chain joins TRBV20-1 and TRBJ2-7; 9 bases align to TRBD2. V shed 7 bases and J 2 bases; nucleotides not matched to a gene: 6. Germline assignment: CDR1 DFQATT and CDR2 SNEGSKA (reference sequence). This CDR3 has 13 residues.